This is a list of T cell receptor beta chains from one sample in a study of regulatory T cells in long-lasting Graves disease. TCRdb used MiXCR to reprocess the multiplex PCR reads, holding one entry per CDR3 protein. The sample gives approximately 400,000 distinct CDR3 sequences, roughly 23% of which show up once; 28% is in the top ten. Here the sequenced sample was peripheral blood mononuclear cells (PBMCs), taken when the disease was refractory, from a patient treated with antithyroid drugs. These receptors were obtained from a woman between 40 and 55 years old with Graves disease. Both conserved end residues are part of each CDR3. A D gene is named only where the DNA matches it firmly. The size entry is marked missing in some rows and otherwise reads once, few, many or a size class.

V gene: TRBV30; J gene: TRBJ2-7; D gene: TRBD2; clone size: NA; CDR3 protein: CAWSPRTSGSTYEQYF; CDR3 DNA: TGTGCCTGGAGTCCCCGGACTAGCGGGAGCACCTACGAGCAGTACTTC
V gene: TRBV4-1; J gene: TRBJ1-2; D gene: NA; clone size: NA; CDR3 protein: CASSQAAGDYDYGYTF; CDR3 DNA: TGCGCCAGCAGCCAAGCGGCAGGCGACTATGACTATGGCTACACCTTC
V gene: TRBV12-3/TRBV12-4; J gene: TRBJ1-6; D gene: NA; clone size: many; CDR3 protein: CASSLAGMTPLHF; CDR3 DNA: TGTGCCAGCAGTTTAGCTGGGATGACACCCCTCCACTTT
V gene: TRBV7-8; J gene: TRBJ2-2; D gene: NA; clone size: many; CDR3 protein: CASTLLARTGELFF; CDR3 DNA: TGTGCCAGCACCCTTCTCGCCAGGACCGGGGAGCTGTTTTTT
V gene: TRBV7-2; J gene: TRBJ2-5; D gene: NA; clone size: few; CDR3 protein: CASSLDVGREETQYF; CDR3 DNA: TGTGCCAGCAGCTTAGACGTGGGAAGGGAAGAGACCCAGTACTTC
V gene: TRBV12-3/TRBV12-4; J gene: TRBJ1-1; D gene: NA; clone size: few; CDR3 protein: CASSFLQGFLIPEAFF; CDR3 DNA: TGTGCCAGCAGTTTCCTACAGGGTTTTCTGATCCCTGAAGCTTTCTTT
V gene: TRBV5-1; J gene: TRBJ2-7; D gene: TRBD2; clone size: many; CDR3 protein: CASSPLAGGVNEQYF; CDR3 DNA: TGCGCCAGCAGCCCCCTAGCGGGAGGGGTCAACGAGCAGTACTTC
V gene: TRBV24-1; J gene: TRBJ1-1; D gene: NA; clone size: many; CDR3 protein: CATSDQSGAPPEAFF; CDR3 DNA: TGTGCCACCAGTGATCAATCGGGAGCCCCGCCTGAAGCTTTCTTT
V gene: TRBV5-5; J gene: TRBJ2-5; D gene: NA; clone size: many; CDR3 protein: CASSLSVPQETQYF; CDR3 DNA: TGTGCCAGCAGCTTGTCGGTTCCACAAGAGACCCAGTACTTC
V gene: TRBV7-9; J gene: TRBJ2-2; D gene: TRBD2; clone size: NA; CDR3 protein: CASSRAGSSGLTGELFF; CDR3 DNA: TGTGCCAGCAGCCGTGCGGGGTCTAGCGGGCTAACCGGGGAGCTGTTTTTT
V gene: TRBV7-9; J gene: TRBJ2-1; D gene: TRBD1; clone size: NA; CDR3 protein: CASSPGQGLNNEQFF; CDR3 DNA: TGTGCCAGCAGCCCAGGACAGGGTCTGAACAATGAGCAGTTCTTC
V gene: TRBV28; J gene: TRBJ2-7; D gene: TRBD1; clone size: many; CDR3 protein: CASLSRQGNAYEQYF; CDR3 DNA: TGTGCCAGCCTAAGCCGACAGGGAAACGCCTACGAGCAGTACTTC
V gene: TRBV3-1; J gene: TRBJ1-5; D gene: NA; clone size: NA; CDR3 protein: CASSLQPVNQPQHF; CDR3 DNA: TGTGCCAGCAGCCTGCAACCAGTGAATCAGCCCCAGCATTTT
V gene: TRBV18; J gene: TRBJ2-5; D gene: NA; clone size: many; CDR3 protein: CASSEWRETQYF; CDR3 DNA: TGTGCCAGCTCAGAGTGGAGAGAGACCCAGTACTTC
V gene: TRBV19; J gene: TRBJ1-4; D gene: TRBD1; clone size: many; CDR3 protein: CASSPADRVNEKLFF; CDR3 DNA: TGTGCCAGTAGTCCAGCGGACAGGGTAAATGAAAAACTGTTTTTT
V gene: TRBV28; J gene: TRBJ2-7; D gene: NA; clone size: many; CDR3 protein: CASSVGTSWEQYF; CDR3 DNA: TGTGCCAGCAGTGTCGGGACGAGCTGGGAGCAGTACTTC
V gene: TRBV28; J gene: TRBJ1-5; D gene: NA; clone size: NA; CDR3 protein: CASSLSGRGSNQPQHF; CDR3 DNA: TGTGCCAGCAGTTTATCAGGGAGAGGTAGCAATCAGCCCCAGCATTTT
V gene: TRBV28; J gene: TRBJ1-4; D gene: NA; clone size: many; CDR3 protein: CASSLYGSSNEKLFF; CDR3 DNA: TGTGCCAGCAGTTTATACGGATCCTCTAATGAAAAACTGTTTTTT
V gene: TRBV13; J gene: TRBJ2-5; D gene: TRBD2; clone size: NA; CDR3 protein: CASSTGLAGKETQYF; CDR3 DNA: TGTGCCAGCAGCACGGGACTAGCGGGAAAAGAGACCCAGTACTTC
V gene: TRBV6-2/TRBV6-3; J gene: TRBJ1-5; D gene: TRBD1; clone size: few; CDR3 protein: CASSSRQGKAGAPQHF; CDR3 DNA: TGTGCCAGCAGTTCCCGACAGGGAAAGGCTGGGGCGCCCCAGCATTTT
V gene: TRBV27; J gene: TRBJ1-1; D gene: NA; clone size: NA; CDR3 protein: CASSPGEWTAEAFF; CDR3 DNA: TGTGCCAGCAGTCCCGGGGAGTGGACGGCCGAAGCTTTCTTT
V gene: TRBV7-9; J gene: TRBJ2-5; D gene: NA; clone size: many; CDR3 protein: CASSPRPQETQYF; CDR3 DNA: TGTGCCAGCAGCCCCCGCCCTCAAGAGACCCAGTACTTC
V gene: TRBV11-2; J gene: TRBJ2-7; D gene: NA; clone size: many; CDR3 protein: CASSLDSWTAYEQYF; CDR3 DNA: TGTGCCAGCAGCTTAGATTCTTGGACTGCCTACGAGCAGTACTTC
V gene: TRBV14; J gene: TRBJ1-4; D gene: NA; clone size: few; CDR3 protein: CASSHLGSEGNEKLFF; CDR3 DNA: TGTGCCAGCAGCCATCTTGGTTCTGAGGGAAATGAAAAACTGTTTTTT
V gene: TRBV12-3/TRBV12-4; J gene: TRBJ2-5; D gene: NA; clone size: many; CDR3 protein: CASSLDIGGETQYF; CDR3 DNA: TGTGCCAGCAGTTTAGATATAGGTGGAGAGACCCAGTACTTC
V gene: TRBV6-1; J gene: TRBJ2-2; D gene: TRBD2; clone size: few; CDR3 protein: CASLVLAGVTGELFF; CDR3 DNA: TGTGCCAGCTTGGTACTAGCGGGAGTCACCGGGGAGCTGTTTTTT
V gene: TRBV24-1; J gene: TRBJ2-1; D gene: NA; clone size: few; CDR3 protein: CATSDWRSNEQFF; CDR3 DNA: TGTGCCACCAGTGATTGGAGGAGCAATGAGCAGTTCTTC
V gene: TRBV10-1; J gene: TRBJ2-3; D gene: NA; clone size: NA; CDR3 protein: CASSRTTIPDTQYF; CDR3 DNA: TGCGCCAGCAGCAGGACCACCATTCCAGATACGCAGTATTTT
V gene: TRBV18; J gene: TRBJ1-5; D gene: NA; clone size: NA; CDR3 protein: CASSRISDQPQHF; CDR3 DNA: TGTGCCAGCTCTCGAATAAGCGATCAGCCCCAGCATTTT
V gene: TRBV11-2; J gene: TRBJ2-5; D gene: NA; clone size: few; CDR3 protein: CASSLRGGRRETQYF; CDR3 DNA: TGTGCCAGCAGCTTAAGGGGAGGTAGACGAGAGACCCAGTACTTC
V gene: TRBV6-5; J gene: TRBJ1-1; D gene: NA; clone size: NA; CDR3 protein: CASRYVVEAFF; CDR3 DNA: TGTGCCAGCAGATACGTGGTTGAAGCTTTCTTT
V gene: TRBV24-1; J gene: TRBJ2-7; D gene: TRBD1; clone size: many; CDR3 protein: CATSDAGTGNYEQYF; CDR3 DNA: TGTGCCACCAGTGATGCCGGGACAGGAAACTACGAGCAGTACTTC
V gene: TRBV24-1; J gene: TRBJ1-5; D gene: NA; clone size: NA; CDR3 protein: CATSDLTSNQPQHF; CDR3 DNA: TGTGCCACCAGTGATTTAACGAGCAATCAGCCCCAGCATTTT
V gene: TRBV28; J gene: TRBJ2-7; D gene: NA; clone size: NA; CDR3 protein: CASSPNRYEQYF; CDR3 DNA: TGTGCCAGCAGTCCTAACCGCTACGAGCAGTACTTC
V gene: TRBV11-1; J gene: TRBJ2-7; D gene: TRBD2; clone size: NA; CDR3 protein: CASSLGGYGQYF; CDR3 DNA: TGTGCCAGCAGCCTGGGGGGGTACGGGCAGTACTTC
V gene: TRBV7-9; J gene: TRBJ1-6; D gene: TRBD1; clone size: NA; CDR3 protein: CASRSTGTAKSSYNSPLHF; CDR3 DNA: TGTGCCAGCAGGAGTACCGGGACAGCCAAAAGCTCCTATAATTCACCCCTCCACTTT
V gene: TRBV19; J gene: TRBJ2-1; D gene: TRBD1; clone size: NA; CDR3 protein: CATRQGVYNEQFF; CDR3 DNA: TGTGCCACCCGACAGGGAGTATACAATGAGCAGTTCTTC
V gene: TRBV7-9; J gene: TRBJ2-7; D gene: TRBD2; clone size: few; CDR3 protein: CASSSARGGEQYF; CDR3 DNA: TGTGCCAGCAGCTCCGCCCGCGGGGGGGAGCAGTACTTC
V gene: TRBV28; J gene: TRBJ2-5; D gene: TRBD2; clone size: many; CDR3 protein: CASKGGHKGETQYF; CDR3 DNA: TGTGCCAGCAAGGGAGGGCATAAGGGGGAGACCCAGTACTTC
V gene: TRBV28; J gene: TRBJ2-7; D gene: NA; clone size: once; CDR3 protein: CASRSGGSGAYEQYF; CDR3 DNA: TGTGCCAGCAGGTCCGGTGGTAGCGGAGCCTACGAGCAGTACTTC
V gene: TRBV19; J gene: TRBJ1-4; D gene: TRBD1; clone size: NA; CDR3 protein: CASSPIFSGTVNEKLFF; CDR3 DNA: TGTGCCAGTAGCCCAATTTTTTCCGGGACAGTAAATGAAAAACTGTTTTTT